This TCR beta chain was profiled in a study of T cell responses to AZD1222 COVID-19 vaccine. Study-level findings and limits: Samples come after the peak T cell response, not at day 14. Spike-specific TCR depth and breadth grew after two AZD1222 doses. There were mostly white British donors and more females than males, and clonal diversity was possibly underestimated. Targeting of unmutated variant regions was reportedly seen in nearly half of spike-specific TCRs.

The V gene lost 0 bases and the J gene lost 4 bases, with 13 bases spanning the gap. This CDR3 spans 15 amino acids. Germline lookup yields CDR1 SGDLS and CDR2 YYNGEE. This clone came up once. The antigen is undetermined. TCRdb's copy holds only in-frame clones and misses some; the assay was immunoSEQ multiplex PCR. The data contain about 86,000 clones, more than 70% of them singletons. V usage is TRBV9 and J usage is TRBJ1-2; TRBD1 might be the D (5 bases). This material consisted of peripheral blood, taken 28 days after the second AZD1222 dose. The origin of this receptor is an adult who received the AZD1222 COVID-19 vaccine. The CDR3 loop is CASSVGGTFTYGYTF. The CDR3 DNA reads as TGTGCCAGCAGCGTAGGAGGGACTTTTACCTATGGCTACACCTTC.